The text below deals with one TCR beta chain. Its specificity is unknown. With a much larger clone just one base away, this may be a read error. The germline V gene has CDR1 MNHEY and CDR2 SVGAGI. This CDR3 contains 12 residues. The data are from a study of CD8 T cells in ankylosing spondylitis. TCR beta libraries were made by quantitative 5'-RACE with molecular barcodes. One entry per CDR3 protein, called by TCRdb with MiXCR from the 5' RACE reads. The table has 700,000 or so distinct CDR3 sequences, about 20% seen once. Study-wide results and caveats: Made up of eight highly homologous variants, a TCR beta motif appeared characteristic of ankylosing spondylitis blood. Disease-linked clones, CD8+, were relatively rare in peripheral blood. Disease-linked clones were reportedly significantly enriched in matched ankylosing spondylitis synovial fluid. Prior work had noted some motif variants in reactive arthritis blood and synovial fluid.

Input material: blood, either unsorted or a sorted T cell fraction (not recorded which). The TCR sequence derives from a male donor with ankylosing spondylitis. The V gene is TRBV6-5, the J gene TRBJ2-5, with TRBD1 matching over 8 bases. The CDR3 loop is CASSDRGESQYF. CDR3 in DNA: TGTGCCAGCAGTGACAGGGGAGAGAGCCAGTACTTC.